Detailed here is one TCR beta chain. Original data processing: Using reference gene primer amplification, nucleated cell counts were estimated. Here immunoSEQ multiplex PCR was the method, and the copy in TCRdb shows in-frame clones only, minus some. V and J calls and clone size are given by that table; D and trimming were obtained from the DNA. The sample carries about 480,000 clones, roughly nine tenths recorded once. This sample was taken from a study of blood T cell repertoires in COVID-19. Turning to the study itself: Acute and convalescent COVID-19 specimens originated in the United States, Italy and Spain.

This TCR was sampled from a man aged 18 to 30 with COVID-19, enrolled during active disease. Sequenced material: peripheral blood.

CDR3 amino acids: CASSLVPGGAMKTQYF. CDR3 in DNA: TGTGCCAGCAGCTTAGTCCCGGGGGGGGCGATGAAGACCCAGTACTTC. This sequence joins TRBV7-6 and TRBJ2-5; 8 bases map to TRBD2. The CDR3 is 16 residues long. V was pared by 1 base and J by 6 bases, with 10 bases of the junction left unmatched. CDR1 is SGHVS and CDR2 is FNYEAQ in the germline V gene. Combining the CDR3 with reference TRBV7-6 and TRBJ2-5 gives the whole variable domain GAGVSQSPRYKVTKRGQDVALRCDPISGHVSLYWYRQALGQGPEFLTYFNYEAQQDKSGLPNDRFSAERPEGSISTLTIQRTEQRDSAMYRCASSLVPGGAMKTQYFGPGTRLLVL.